This entry is about one T cell receptor (beta chain). Its antigen is unidentified. It was with 60 Vbeta and 13 Jbeta primers that the PCR ran. Assay used: immunoSEQ multiplex PCR; TCRdb lists only in-frame clones, some missing. This sample has about 180,000 clones, with just under 80% found just once. The CDR3 sequence is 13 residues long. In germline, CDR1 is GTSNPN, CDR2 SVGIG (reference sequence). This entry is derived from a study of cytomegalovirus exposure and HLA in healthy donors. Study observations and caveats: The authors listed about 170 TCR beta chains as cytomegalovirus-associated. Among TCR beta chains of equal frequency, HLA-associated ones were more clonally expanded in a later analysis.

The chain recombines TRBV30 with TRBJ2-3; D ambiguous. The sequence was obtained from a woman aged 45-65 years in good health and CMV-seropositive. Sequenced: PBMCs. In DNA, the CDR3 is TGTGCTGTGAGGTCTTTGTACACAGATACGCAGTATTTT. Its translation is CAVRSLYTDTQYF.